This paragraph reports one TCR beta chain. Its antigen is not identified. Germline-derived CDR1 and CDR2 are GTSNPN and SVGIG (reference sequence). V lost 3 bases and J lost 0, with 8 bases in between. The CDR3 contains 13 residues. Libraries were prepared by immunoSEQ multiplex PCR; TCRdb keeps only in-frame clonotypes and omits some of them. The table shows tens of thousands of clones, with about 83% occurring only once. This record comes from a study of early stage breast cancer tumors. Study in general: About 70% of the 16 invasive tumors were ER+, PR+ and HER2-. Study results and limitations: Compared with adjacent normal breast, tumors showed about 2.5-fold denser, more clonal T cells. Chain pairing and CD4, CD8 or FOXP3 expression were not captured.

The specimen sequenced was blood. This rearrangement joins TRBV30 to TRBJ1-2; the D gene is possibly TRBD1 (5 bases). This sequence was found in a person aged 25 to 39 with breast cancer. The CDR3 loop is CAWSLQANYGYTF. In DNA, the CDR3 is TGTGCCTGGAGCCTACAGGCTAACTATGGCTACACCTTC.